This entry features one T cell receptor beta chain sequence. Per the original methods: Nucleated cell counts were estimated from reference gene primer amplification. The data were produced by immunoSEQ multiplex PCR, yet TCRdb's version contains in-frame clones alone and is incomplete. V, J and clone size were drawn from that table, and D and trimming were deduced from the DNA. In the table there are over 100,000 clones, roughly four fifths of which are singletons. The data were obtained in a study of blood T cell repertoires in COVID-19. Overall study: The United States, Italy and Spain were the sources of the acute and convalescent COVID-19 samples. Sources were T cells, B-cell-depleted T cells, or PBMCs; the material itself was cDNA or gDNA.

There are 15 residues in the CDR3. The V end was cut by 1 base, the J end by 1 base, with 10 bases between. In germline, CDR1 is LNHDA, CDR2 SQIVND (reference sequence). This chain uses TRBV19 with TRBJ1-1; D not resolved. The specimen sequenced was peripheral blood. The source of this sequence is a man aged 55 to 70 with acute or convalescent COVID-19. The CDR3 sequence: CASSIGRGANTEAFF. The CDR3 region has the DNA TGTGCCAGTAGTATAGGGAGAGGAGCGAACACTGAAGCTTTCTTT.